These 2 T cell receptor beta chains were all obtained from the same sample, sequenced in a study of Ad26.COV2.S vaccination and SARS-CoV-2 variants. Method: immunoSEQ multiplex PCR; TCRdb's copy keeps in-frame clones and lacks some. The table includes hundreds of thousands of clones, more than 70% detected once. This sample's treatment: approximately 18 received Ad26.COV2.S at low or high dose, single or two shots; 5 received placebo; per-sample allocation not given. The samples were gathered on day 63 after the first injection of vaccine or placebo. The input for sequencing was peripheral blood, taken in a trial of Ad26.COV2.S vaccine versus placebo. These receptors all stem from a person between 18 and 65 years old who received the Ad26.COV2.S COVID-19 vaccine or a placebo.

The J gene is TRBJ2-1, the V gene TRBV3-1 (or the pseudogene TRBV3-2); no definite D call. V lost 3 bases, J lost 9 bases, and 24 bases lay in between. The CDR3 is made up of 17 amino acids. Germline V gives CDR1 LGHDT, CDR2 YNNKEL (reference sequence). The CDR3 loop reads CASSHLGRLPGDVEQFF. CDR3 nucleotide sequence: TGTGCCAGCAGCCACCTCGGGCGACTTCCCGGAGACGTTGAGCAGTTCTTC.

The genes are TRBV18 and TRBJ1-2, with D possibly matching TRBD1 (5 bases). This CDR3 region has 14 residues. Germline V gene data show CDR1 as KGHSH and CDR2 as LQKENI. Trimming pared 3 bases from V and 8 bases from J, leaving 16 bases between. The CDR3 here is CASSPEGQGYGYTF. The CDR3 nucleotides read TGTGCCAGCTCACCGGAAGGGCAGGGTTACGGCTACACCTTC.